This is a list of T cell receptor beta chains from one sample in a study of cytomegalovirus exposure and HLA in healthy donors. Data came from immunoSEQ multiplex PCR; TCRdb stores just in-frame clones and leaves some out. The table shows roughly 180,000 clones, with around a tenth occurring only once. Sequencing was done on a sample of PBMCs. The receptor source for this set is a young woman in good health and CMV-seropositive. Both conserved end residues are part of each CDR3. D genes are given only for firm matches. Only part of the rows carry a size: once, few, many, or a class if the clone is expanded.

j_gene: TRBJ2-2
d_gene: TRBD2
abundance: NA
v_gene: TRBV19
CDR3nt: TGTGCCAGTAGTAACCTAGGGGCCGGGAGGAAGGGCACCGGGGAGCTGTTTTTT
CDR3aa: CASSNLGAGRKGTGELFF

j_gene: TRBJ2-7
d_gene: TRBD2
abundance: few
v_gene: TRBV10-1
CDR3nt: TGCGCCAGCAGCAAAGGGACTAGCGGGGGTCTTAGCGAGCAGTACTTC
CDR3aa: CASSKGTSGGLSEQYF

j_gene: TRBJ1-4
d_gene: NA
abundance: NA
v_gene: TRBV18
CDR3nt: TGTGCCAGCTCACCGGGTCGGGGTAATGAAAAACTGTTTTTT
CDR3aa: CASSPGRGNEKLFF

j_gene: TRBJ2-1
d_gene: NA
abundance: NA
v_gene: TRBV30
CDR3nt: TGTGCCTGGGAGGGGGGGTTGAATGAGCAGTTCTTC
CDR3aa: CAWEGGLNEQFF

j_gene: TRBJ2-1
d_gene: NA
abundance: few
v_gene: TRBV5-8
CDR3nt: TGTGCCAGCAGCTTGAGAGGGAGGATCTACAATGAGCAGTTCTTC
CDR3aa: CASSLRGRIYNEQFF

j_gene: TRBJ2-7
d_gene: NA
abundance: NA
v_gene: TRBV7-9
CDR3nt: TGTGCCAGCAGCTTAGGCAGGGGCGAGCAGTACTTC
CDR3aa: CASSLGRGEQYF

j_gene: TRBJ1-2
d_gene: TRBD1
abundance: NA
v_gene: TRBV2
CDR3nt: TGTGCCAGCAGTGAAGCGACAGGGCAGCACTATGGCTACACCTTC
CDR3aa: CASSEATGQHYGYTF

j_gene: TRBJ2-1
d_gene: NA
abundance: NA
v_gene: TRBV11-2
CDR3nt: TGTGCCAGCAGCTTAGTCCCCGGGATGAGGGAGCAGTTCTTC
CDR3aa: CASSLVPGMREQFF

j_gene: TRBJ1-2
d_gene: NA
abundance: few
v_gene: TRBV5-1
CDR3nt: TGCGCCAGCAGCTTAACAGGGATGGGTGGCTACACCTTC
CDR3aa: CASSLTGMGGYTF

j_gene: TRBJ2-3
d_gene: TRBD1
abundance: NA
v_gene: TRBV5-4
CDR3nt: TGTGCCAGCAGCTTGGTCAGGGGGACAGATACGCAGTATTTT
CDR3aa: CASSLVRGTDTQYF

j_gene: TRBJ1-5
d_gene: NA
abundance: few
v_gene: TRBV30
CDR3nt: TGTGCCTGGAGTGTACGGACACCCCTGAGGCAGCCCCAGCATTTT
CDR3aa: CAWSVRTPLRQPQHF

j_gene: TRBJ1-5
d_gene: NA
abundance: few
v_gene: TRBV5-4
CDR3nt: TGTGCCAGTACTCCCGAAGAATGGGCAAGCAATCAGCCCCAGCATTTT
CDR3aa: CASTPEEWASNQPQHF

j_gene: TRBJ2-1
d_gene: NA
abundance: NA
v_gene: TRBV5-6
CDR3nt: TGTGCCAGCATCGAGGACCGAGGGGGTTCCTACAATGAGCAGTTCTTC
CDR3aa: CASIEDRGGSYNEQFF

j_gene: TRBJ1-5
d_gene: NA
abundance: NA
v_gene: TRBV19
CDR3nt: TGTGCCAGTAGTGAGACAGATCAGCCCCAGCATTTT
CDR3aa: CASSETDQPQHF

j_gene: TRBJ1-2
d_gene: NA
abundance: NA
v_gene: TRBV30
CDR3nt: TGTGCATGGAGCGTCCCAGGGACTTGGGGGACCTATGGCTACACCTTC
CDR3aa: CAWSVPGTWGTYGYTF

j_gene: TRBJ2-3
d_gene: NA
abundance: NA
v_gene: TRBV5-4
CDR3nt: TGTGCCAGCAGCTTACCCACAGGGATGTCAGATACGCAGTATTTT
CDR3aa: CASSLPTGMSDTQYF

j_gene: TRBJ2-2
d_gene: TRBD2
abundance: NA
v_gene: TRBV29-1
CDR3nt: TGCAGCGTTGGTTTACTAGCGCAGAACACCGGGGAGCTGTTTTTT
CDR3aa: CSVGLLAQNTGELFF

j_gene: TRBJ1-1
d_gene: NA
abundance: NA
v_gene: TRBV5-1
CDR3nt: TGCGCCAGCAGCCCTGCCTCGGGGAGGGTGGGGACTGAAGCTTTCTTT
CDR3aa: CASSPASGRVGTEAFF

j_gene: TRBJ2-7
d_gene: TRBD2
abundance: NA
v_gene: TRBV5-1
CDR3nt: TGCGCCAGCAGCTTACCACTGACTAGCGGGAGGGCGGACTACGAGCAGTACTTC
CDR3aa: CASSLPLTSGRADYEQYF

j_gene: TRBJ1-3
d_gene: TRBD1
abundance: NA
v_gene: TRBV15
CDR3nt: TGTGCCACCAGCAGACCGGGACAGGGCTTCTCTGGAAACACCATATATTTT
CDR3aa: CATSRPGQGFSGNTIYF

j_gene: TRBJ2-7
d_gene: TRBD1
abundance: few
v_gene: TRBV2
CDR3nt: TGTGCCAGCAGATCGGGACAGGGGTTAAGGGAGCAGTACTTC
CDR3aa: CASRSGQGLREQYF

j_gene: TRBJ2-1
d_gene: NA
abundance: NA
v_gene: TRBV4-1
CDR3nt: TGCGCCAGCAGCCAAGGGGCAGGGGCGTACAATGAGCAGTTCTTC
CDR3aa: CASSQGAGAYNEQFF

j_gene: TRBJ2-7
d_gene: NA
abundance: NA
v_gene: TRBV11-2
CDR3nt: TGTGCCAGCAGCTCCGGCGGCTCCTACGAGCAGTACTTC
CDR3aa: CASSSGGSYEQYF

j_gene: TRBJ2-7
d_gene: TRBD2
abundance: NA
v_gene: TRBV6-6
CDR3nt: TGTGCCATAGCCCGGGGGGTTTATGACGAGCAGTACTTC
CDR3aa: CAIARGVYDEQYF

j_gene: TRBJ1-1
d_gene: NA
abundance: NA
v_gene: TRBV5-4
CDR3nt: TGTGCCAGCAGCTTGAGAGGTCTCTCTGAAGCTTTCTTT
CDR3aa: CASSLRGLSEAFF

j_gene: TRBJ1-3
d_gene: NA
abundance: few
v_gene: TRBV29-1
CDR3nt: TGCAGCGTCGTTGGGACTGTCCCTGGAAACACCATATATTTT
CDR3aa: CSVVGTVPGNTIYF

j_gene: TRBJ2-7
d_gene: TRBD2
abundance: NA
v_gene: TRBV5-6
CDR3nt: TGTGCCAGCAGCTTGACAGTCGGCGGGAGGGCCCACGAGCAGTACTTC
CDR3aa: CASSLTVGGRAHEQYF

j_gene: TRBJ1-1
d_gene: NA
abundance: few
v_gene: TRBV30
CDR3nt: TGTGCCTGGAGTAGACAGTCGAACACTGAAGCTTTCTTT
CDR3aa: CAWSRQSNTEAFF

j_gene: TRBJ2-1
d_gene: TRBD2
abundance: NA
v_gene: TRBV30
CDR3nt: TGTGCCTGGGAAGGGTTTAGGACTAGCGGAAGACACAATGAGCAGTTCTTC
CDR3aa: CAWEGFRTSGRHNEQFF

j_gene: TRBJ2-2
d_gene: NA
abundance: NA
v_gene: TRBV7-2
CDR3nt: TGTGCCAGCAGCTTAGTATACGGGGTCGAGAACACCGGGGAGCTGTTTTTT
CDR3aa: CASSLVYGVENTGELFF

j_gene: TRBJ2-3
d_gene: TRBD1
abundance: NA
v_gene: TRBV5-4
CDR3nt: TGTGCCAGCACCCGGGACAGGGGCACAGATACGCAGTATTTT
CDR3aa: CASTRDRGTDTQYF

j_gene: TRBJ2-6
d_gene: TRBD1
abundance: few
v_gene: TRBV19
CDR3nt: TGTGCCAGTAGTCGGGACAGGGGGCAAGGGGCCAACGTCCTGACTTTC
CDR3aa: CASSRDRGQGANVLTF

j_gene: TRBJ2-6
d_gene: NA
abundance: NA
v_gene: TRBV7-9
CDR3nt: TGTGCCAGCAGCCAATCTAGTTACGGGGCCAACGTCCTGACTTTC
CDR3aa: CASSQSSYGANVLTF

j_gene: TRBJ2-7
d_gene: NA
abundance: NA
v_gene: TRBV27
CDR3nt: TGTGCCAGCAGTCCATACGGGCCGGGGTCGAACGAGCAGTACTTC
CDR3aa: CASSPYGPGSNEQYF

j_gene: TRBJ1-1
d_gene: TRBD1
abundance: NA
v_gene: TRBV6-5
CDR3nt: TGTGCCAGCAGTCACCTAGACAGGGTAGCTGAAGCTTTCTTT
CDR3aa: CASSHLDRVAEAFF

j_gene: TRBJ1-1
d_gene: NA
abundance: many
v_gene: TRBV5-6
CDR3nt: TGTGCCAGCAGCTTGATCCGGGACACTGAAGCTTTCTTT
CDR3aa: CASSLIRDTEAFF

j_gene: TRBJ1-2
d_gene: NA
abundance: few
v_gene: TRBV19
CDR3nt: TGTGCCAGTAGCAACAATATGGGCCAAAACTATGGCTACACCTTC
CDR3aa: CASSNNMGQNYGYTF

j_gene: TRBJ1-1
d_gene: NA
abundance: NA
v_gene: TRBV6-5
CDR3nt: TGTGCCAGCAGATTCTCTTCCTACACTGAAGCTTTCTTT
CDR3aa: CASRFSSYTEAFF

j_gene: TRBJ2-1
d_gene: NA
abundance: NA
v_gene: TRBV7-8
CDR3nt: TGTGCCAGCTGGCCCGGAGGGAATGAGCAGTTCTTC
CDR3aa: CASWPGGNEQFF

j_gene: TRBJ2-1
d_gene: TRBD2
abundance: few
v_gene: TRBV19
CDR3nt: TGTGCCAGTAGTAGACTAGCCCGTGAGTCCTACAATGAGCAGTTCTTC
CDR3aa: CASSRLARESYNEQFF

j_gene: TRBJ1-5
d_gene: NA
abundance: few
v_gene: TRBV30
CDR3nt: TGTGCCTGGAATAGGGGTTCCAATCAGCCCCAGCATTTT
CDR3aa: CAWNRGSNQPQHF

j_gene: TRBJ2-5
d_gene: TRBD2
abundance: few
v_gene: TRBV4-1
CDR3nt: TGCGCCAGCAGCCCAGAAAGACTAGCGGGAGCGGCGACCCAGTACTTC
CDR3aa: CASSPERLAGAATQYF

j_gene: TRBJ1-1
d_gene: TRBD1
abundance: few
v_gene: TRBV6-5
CDR3nt: TGTGCCAGCAAGGGGGCGCAAGCTTTCTTT
CDR3aa: CASKGAQAFF

j_gene: TRBJ2-1
d_gene: TRBD2
abundance: few
v_gene: TRBV6-1
CDR3nt: TGTGCCAGCAGTGAACTCAGCGGGAGATATTACAATGAGCAGTTCTTC
CDR3aa: CASSELSGRYYNEQFF

j_gene: TRBJ1-1
d_gene: TRBD1
abundance: few
v_gene: TRBV29-1
CDR3nt: TGCAGCGTTGAGGGTCCACAGGGGTCTAACACTGAAGCTTTCTTT
CDR3aa: CSVEGPQGSNTEAFF

j_gene: TRBJ1-4
d_gene: NA
abundance: few
v_gene: TRBV6-5
CDR3nt: TGTGCCAGCAGCCTGGAGGGTTTAGGCGAAAAACTGTTTTTT
CDR3aa: CASSLEGLGEKLFF

j_gene: TRBJ2-3
d_gene: TRBD2
abundance: few
v_gene: TRBV10-2
CDR3nt: TGCGCCAGTAGCGGGGCTAGCACAGATACGCAGTATTTT
CDR3aa: CASSGASTDTQYF

j_gene: TRBJ2-5
d_gene: TRBD2
abundance: few
v_gene: TRBV6-5
CDR3nt: TGTGCCAGCAGTTACAGTCTAGCGGCCCAAGAGACCCAGTACTTC
CDR3aa: CASSYSLAAQETQYF

j_gene: TRBJ2-1
d_gene: NA
abundance: few
v_gene: TRBV25-1
CDR3nt: TGTGCCAGCAACGACCGGGACTTCCCCAGCCCCTACAATGAGCAGTTCTTC
CDR3aa: CASNDRDFPSPYNEQFF

j_gene: TRBJ2-5
d_gene: TRBD1
abundance: NA
v_gene: TRBV7-9
CDR3nt: TGTGCCAGCAGCCCCCGAAGACAGGGCACGGAGACCCAGTACTTC
CDR3aa: CASSPRRQGTETQYF

j_gene: TRBJ1-4
d_gene: NA
abundance: NA
v_gene: TRBV30
CDR3nt: TGTGCCTGGAACTTACAGACAGAAAAACTGTTTTTT
CDR3aa: CAWNLQTEKLFF

j_gene: TRBJ1-5
d_gene: NA
abundance: NA
v_gene: TRBV6-5
CDR3nt: TGTGCCAGCGGCAGGGGCAATCAGCCCCAGCATTTT
CDR3aa: CASGRGNQPQHF

j_gene: TRBJ2-2
d_gene: TRBD2
abundance: NA
v_gene: TRBV5-4
CDR3nt: TGTGCCAGCAGCTTGGTCTATAGCGGGAGGGCCGGAGTAACCGGGGAGCTGTTTTTT
CDR3aa: CASSLVYSGRAGVTGELFF

j_gene: TRBJ1-4
d_gene: TRBD1
abundance: few
v_gene: TRBV30
CDR3nt: TGTGCCGTTCTAACCGGGACAGTCAATGAAAAACTGTTTTTT
CDR3aa: CAVLTGTVNEKLFF

j_gene: TRBJ1-2
d_gene: NA
abundance: NA
v_gene: TRBV11-2
CDR3nt: TGTGCCAGCAGCCTCCTGACAGCCACCTTC
CDR3aa: CASSLLTATF

j_gene: TRBJ2-1
d_gene: TRBD2
abundance: few
v_gene: TRBV5-1
CDR3nt: TGCGCCAGCAGTTCTTTAGGGACTAGCGGGAGCTCCTACAATGAGCAGTTCTTC
CDR3aa: CASSSLGTSGSSYNEQFF

j_gene: TRBJ1-2
d_gene: NA
abundance: few
v_gene: TRBV6-1
CDR3nt: TGTGCCAGCGGGCGGGAATCGGGCTATGGCTACACCTTC
CDR3aa: CASGRESGYGYTF